This T cell receptor (beta chain) was recovered during a study of T-cell reconstitution after alpha-beta-depleted transplantation in children. Study conclusions and caveats: Surviving recipient T cells and thymic progenitors produced the high day-60 TCRbeta diversity seen in some patients. Reportedly, alpha-beta T cells present about two months post-transplant originated from several hundred expanded clones of graft origin. The main origin of T-cell counts and diversity one year after transplant was newly produced T cells.

The V end was cut by 6 bases, the J end by 3 bases, with 10 bases between. This CDR3 region has 13 residues. A TCRbeta library incorporating unique molecular identifiers was prepared. Via MiXCR, TCRdb re-called the PCR reads, giving one row per CDR3 protein. The top ten clones hold approximately 9.1% of a sample with about 300,000 distinct CDR3 sequences, roughly 7.8% of them seen once. This clonotype occurred many times. What it binds is unknown. Material: peripheral blood, obtained 360 days after TCRalphabeta/CD19-depleted stem cell transplant. This receptor was identified in a female patient aged 2 to 10 who had a stem cell transplant for Fanconi anemia, so the T cells may come from the graft donor. The chain carries TRBV12-3 or TRBV12-4 and TRBJ2-3; TRBD2 might be the D (5 bases). CDR3 region: CASRTRLTDTQYF. CDR3 nucleotides: TGTGCCAGCAGAACCCGACTAACAGATACGCAGTATTTT.